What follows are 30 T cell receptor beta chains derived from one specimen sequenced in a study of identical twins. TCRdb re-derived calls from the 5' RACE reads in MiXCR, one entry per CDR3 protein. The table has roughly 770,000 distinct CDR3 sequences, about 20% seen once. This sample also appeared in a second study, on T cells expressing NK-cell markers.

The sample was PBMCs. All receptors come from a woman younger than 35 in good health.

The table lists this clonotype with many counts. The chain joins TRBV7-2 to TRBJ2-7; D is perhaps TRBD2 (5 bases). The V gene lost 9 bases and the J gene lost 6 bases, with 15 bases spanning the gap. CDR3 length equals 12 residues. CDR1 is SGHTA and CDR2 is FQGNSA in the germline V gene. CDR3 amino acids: CASTSNSPEQYF. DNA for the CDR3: TGTGCCAGTACTAGTAACTCGCCCGAGCAGTACTTC.

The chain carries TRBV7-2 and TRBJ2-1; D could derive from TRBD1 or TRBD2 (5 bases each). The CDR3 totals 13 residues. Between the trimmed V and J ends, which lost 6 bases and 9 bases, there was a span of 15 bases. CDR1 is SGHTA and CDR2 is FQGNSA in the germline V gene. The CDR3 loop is CASREVGVGEQFF. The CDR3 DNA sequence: TGTGCCAGCAGAGAGGTGGGGGTAGGTGAGCAGTTCTTC. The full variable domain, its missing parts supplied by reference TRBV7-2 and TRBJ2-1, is GAGVSQSPSNKVTEKGKDVELRCDPISGHTALYWYRQSLGQGLEFLIYFQGNSAPDKSGLPSDRFSAERTGGSVSTLTIQRTQQEDSAVYLCASREVGVGEQFFGPGTRLTVL.

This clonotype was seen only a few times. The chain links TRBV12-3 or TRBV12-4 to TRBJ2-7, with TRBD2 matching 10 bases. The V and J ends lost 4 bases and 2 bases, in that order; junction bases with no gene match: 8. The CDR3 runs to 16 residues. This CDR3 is CASSSSGRGRTYEQYF. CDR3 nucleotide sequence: TGTGCCAGCAGTTCTAGCGGGAGAGGGAGAACCTACGAGCAGTACTTC.

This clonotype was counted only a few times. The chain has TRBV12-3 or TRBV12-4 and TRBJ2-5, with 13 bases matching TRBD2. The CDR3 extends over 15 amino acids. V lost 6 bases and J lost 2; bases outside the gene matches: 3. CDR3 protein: CASRRTSGRQETQYF. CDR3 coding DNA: TGTGCCAGCAGACGGACTAGCGGGAGACAAGAGACCCAGTACTTC.

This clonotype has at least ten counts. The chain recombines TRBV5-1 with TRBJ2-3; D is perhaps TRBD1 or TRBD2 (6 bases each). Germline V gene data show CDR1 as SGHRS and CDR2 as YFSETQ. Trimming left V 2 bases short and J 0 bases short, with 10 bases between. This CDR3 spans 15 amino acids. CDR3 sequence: CASSFRGQSTDTQYF. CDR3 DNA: TGCGCCAGCAGCTTCCGGGGGCAGAGCACAGATACGCAGTATTTT.

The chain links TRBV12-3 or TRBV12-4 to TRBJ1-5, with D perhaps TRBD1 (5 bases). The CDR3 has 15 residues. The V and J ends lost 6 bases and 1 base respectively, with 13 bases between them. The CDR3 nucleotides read TGTGCCAGCAGCCCTCGGGGGTTGAGCAATCAGCCCCAGCATTTT. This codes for CASSPRGLSNQPQHF.

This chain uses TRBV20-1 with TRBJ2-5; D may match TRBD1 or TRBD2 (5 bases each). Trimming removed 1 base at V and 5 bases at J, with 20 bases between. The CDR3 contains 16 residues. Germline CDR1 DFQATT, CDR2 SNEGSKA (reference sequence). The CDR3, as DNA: TGCAGTGCTAGAGGTTCGAATTCGAGGGGTTGGGAGACCCAGTACTTC. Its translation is CSARGSNSRGWETQYF.

DNA for the CDR3: TGTGCCAGCAGTTACTCCCTAGCAGGGTATGGCTACACCTTC. It encodes CASSYSLAGYGYTF. The chain employs TRBV6-5 and TRBJ1-2; D possibly corresponds to TRBD1 (5 bases). This CDR3 is 14 amino acids long. CDR1 is MNHEY, CDR2 SVGAGI, per germline. Trimming removed 0 bases at V and 5 bases at J, with 10 bases between.

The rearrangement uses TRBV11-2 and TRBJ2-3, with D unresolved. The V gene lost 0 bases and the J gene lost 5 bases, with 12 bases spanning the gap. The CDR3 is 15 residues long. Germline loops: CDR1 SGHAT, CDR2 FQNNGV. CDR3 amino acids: CASSLENLRIDTQYF. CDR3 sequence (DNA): TGTGCCAGCAGCTTAGAAAACCTCCGCATAGATACGCAGTATTTT.

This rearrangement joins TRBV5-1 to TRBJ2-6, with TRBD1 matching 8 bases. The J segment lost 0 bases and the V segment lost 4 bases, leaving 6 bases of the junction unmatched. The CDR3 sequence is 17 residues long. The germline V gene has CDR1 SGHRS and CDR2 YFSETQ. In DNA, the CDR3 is TGCGCCAGCAGCGACCGGACAGGGAGCTCTGGGGCCAACGTCCTGACTTTC. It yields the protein CASSDRTGSSGANVLTF. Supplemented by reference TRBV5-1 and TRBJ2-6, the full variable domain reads KAGVTQTPRYLIKTRGQQVTLSCSPISGHRSVSWYQQTPGQGLQFLFEYFSETQRNKGNFPGRFSGRQFSNSRSEMNVSTLELGDSALYLCASSDRTGSSGANVLTFGAGSRLTVL.

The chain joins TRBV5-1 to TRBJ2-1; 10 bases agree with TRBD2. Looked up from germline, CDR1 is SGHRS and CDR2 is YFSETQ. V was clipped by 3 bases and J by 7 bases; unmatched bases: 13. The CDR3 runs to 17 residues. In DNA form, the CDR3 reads TGCGCCAGCAGCTCTATAGAAGGACTAGCGGAGAGGAATGAGCAGTTCTTC. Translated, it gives CASSSIEGLAERNEQFF.

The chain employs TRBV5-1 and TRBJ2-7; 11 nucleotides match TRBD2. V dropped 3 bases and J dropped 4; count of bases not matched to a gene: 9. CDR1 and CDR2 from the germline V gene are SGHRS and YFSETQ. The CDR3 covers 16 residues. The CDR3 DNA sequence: TGCGCCAGCAGCTCGGGAACTAGCGGGAGATGGTACGAGCAGTACTTC. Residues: CASSSGTSGRWYEQYF.

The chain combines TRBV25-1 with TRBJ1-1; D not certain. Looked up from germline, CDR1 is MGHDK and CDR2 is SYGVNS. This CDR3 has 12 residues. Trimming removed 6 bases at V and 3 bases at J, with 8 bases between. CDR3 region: CASSTTDTEAFF. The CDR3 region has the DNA TGTGCCAGCAGCACGACGGACACTGAAGCTTTCTTT.

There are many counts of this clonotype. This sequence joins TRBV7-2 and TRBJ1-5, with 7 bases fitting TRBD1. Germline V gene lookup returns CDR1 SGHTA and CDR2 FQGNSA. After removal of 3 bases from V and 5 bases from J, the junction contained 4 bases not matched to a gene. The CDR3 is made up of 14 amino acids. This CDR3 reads CASSFTGEDQPQHF. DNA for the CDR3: TGTGCCAGCAGCTTTACAGGGGAGGATCAGCCCCAGCATTTT.

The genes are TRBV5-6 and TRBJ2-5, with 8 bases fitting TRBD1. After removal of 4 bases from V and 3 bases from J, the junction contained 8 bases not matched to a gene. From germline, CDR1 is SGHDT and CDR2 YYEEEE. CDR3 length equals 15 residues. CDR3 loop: CASSRGTGVKETQYF. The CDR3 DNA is TGTGCCAGCAGCCGTGGGACAGGCGTTAAAGAGACCCAGTACTTC.

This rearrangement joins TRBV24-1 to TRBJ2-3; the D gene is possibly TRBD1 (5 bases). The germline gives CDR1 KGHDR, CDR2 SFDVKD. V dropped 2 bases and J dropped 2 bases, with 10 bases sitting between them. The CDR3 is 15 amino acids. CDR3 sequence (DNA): TGTGCCACCAGTGATTCGGGCAGGGTCACAGATACGCAGTATTTT. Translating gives CATSDSGRVTDTQYF.

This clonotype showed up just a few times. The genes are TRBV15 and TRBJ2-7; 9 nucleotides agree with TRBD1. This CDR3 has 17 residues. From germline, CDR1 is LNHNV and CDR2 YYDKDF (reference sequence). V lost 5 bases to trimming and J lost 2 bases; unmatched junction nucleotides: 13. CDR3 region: CATSGYIQGAITYEQYF. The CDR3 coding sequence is TGTGCCACCAGCGGATATATACAGGGGGCGATCACCTACGAGCAGTACTTC.

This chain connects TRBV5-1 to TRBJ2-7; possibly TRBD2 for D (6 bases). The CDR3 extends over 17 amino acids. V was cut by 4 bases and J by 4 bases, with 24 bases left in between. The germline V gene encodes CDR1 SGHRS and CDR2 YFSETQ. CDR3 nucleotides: TGCGCCAGCAGCCCCGAACGGGGGAGCACGCGGGTTTACGAGCAGTACTTC. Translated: CASSPERGSTRVYEQYF.

The chain's CDR3 is CASSQEGGTGESDTQYF. Here the CDR3 DNA reads TGCGCCAGCAGCCAAGAAGGCGGGACAGGGGAATCCGATACGCAGTATTTT. This rearrangement joins TRBV4-1 to TRBJ2-3; 10 bases map to TRBD1. CDR1 and CDR2 from the germline V gene are MGHRA and YSYEKL. The trim removed 0 bases at V and 6 bases at J, leaving 9 bases unmatched. CDR3 length: 17 residues.

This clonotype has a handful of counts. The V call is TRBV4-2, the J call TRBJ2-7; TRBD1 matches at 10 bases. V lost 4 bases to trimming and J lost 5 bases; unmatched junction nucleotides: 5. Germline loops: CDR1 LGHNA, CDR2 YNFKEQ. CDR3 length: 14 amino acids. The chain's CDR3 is CASSPGTGDDEQYF. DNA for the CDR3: TGTGCCAGCAGCCCCGGGACAGGGGACGACGAGCAGTACTTC.

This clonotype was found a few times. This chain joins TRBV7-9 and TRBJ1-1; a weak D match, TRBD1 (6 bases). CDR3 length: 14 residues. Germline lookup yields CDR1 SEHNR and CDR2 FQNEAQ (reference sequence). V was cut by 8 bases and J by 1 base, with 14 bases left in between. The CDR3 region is CASATEGGNTEAFF. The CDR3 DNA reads TGTGCCAGCGCCACAGAGGGGGGGAACACTGAAGCTTTCTTT.

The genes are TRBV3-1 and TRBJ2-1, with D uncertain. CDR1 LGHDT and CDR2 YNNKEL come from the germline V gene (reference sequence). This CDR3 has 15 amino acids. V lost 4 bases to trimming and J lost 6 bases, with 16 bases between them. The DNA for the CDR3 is TGTGCCAGCAGCCGGGCCAGTCCGGCACCCAATGAGCAGTTCTTC. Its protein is CASSRASPAPNEQFF.

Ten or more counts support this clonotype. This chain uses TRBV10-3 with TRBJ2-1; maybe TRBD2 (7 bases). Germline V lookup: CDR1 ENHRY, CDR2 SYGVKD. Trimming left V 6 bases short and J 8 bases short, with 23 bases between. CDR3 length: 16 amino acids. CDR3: CAISEGGANVADEQFF. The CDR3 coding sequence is TGTGCCATCAGCGAGGGGGGGGCGAATGTGGCCGATGAGCAGTTCTTC.

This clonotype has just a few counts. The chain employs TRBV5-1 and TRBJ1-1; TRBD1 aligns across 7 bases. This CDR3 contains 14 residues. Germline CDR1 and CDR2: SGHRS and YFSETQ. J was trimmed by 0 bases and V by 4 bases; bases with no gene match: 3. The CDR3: CASSQDRMNTEAFF. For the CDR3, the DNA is TGCGCCAGCAGCCAGGACAGGATGAACACTGAAGCTTTCTTT.

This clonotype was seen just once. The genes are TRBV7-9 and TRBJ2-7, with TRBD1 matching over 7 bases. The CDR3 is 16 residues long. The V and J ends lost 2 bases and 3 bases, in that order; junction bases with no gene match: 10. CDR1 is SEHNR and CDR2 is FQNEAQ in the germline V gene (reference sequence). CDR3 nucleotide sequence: TGTGCCAGCAGCTTACCCCGGGACAGCATAATCTACGAGCAGTACTTC. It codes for CASSLPRDSIIYEQYF. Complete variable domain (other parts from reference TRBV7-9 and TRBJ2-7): DTGVSQNPRHKITKRGQNVTFRCDPISEHNRLYWYRQTLGQGPEFLTYFQNEAQLEKSRLLSDRFSAERPKGSFSTLEIQRTEQGDSAMYLCASSLPRDSIIYEQYFGPGTRLTVT.

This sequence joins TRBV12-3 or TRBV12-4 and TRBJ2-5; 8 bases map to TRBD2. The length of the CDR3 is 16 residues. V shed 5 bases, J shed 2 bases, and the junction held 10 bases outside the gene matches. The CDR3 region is CASSLGLAAAQETQYF. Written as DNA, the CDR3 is TGTGCCAGCAGTCTCGGACTAGCTGCTGCTCAAGAGACCCAGTACTTC.

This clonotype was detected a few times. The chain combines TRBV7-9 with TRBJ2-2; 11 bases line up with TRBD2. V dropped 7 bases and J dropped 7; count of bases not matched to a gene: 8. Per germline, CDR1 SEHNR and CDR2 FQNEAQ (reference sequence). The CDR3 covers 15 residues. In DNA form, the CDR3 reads TGTGCCAGCACCCCGTACGGGACTAGCGGCGGGGAGCTGTTTTTT. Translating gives CASTPYGTSGGELFF.

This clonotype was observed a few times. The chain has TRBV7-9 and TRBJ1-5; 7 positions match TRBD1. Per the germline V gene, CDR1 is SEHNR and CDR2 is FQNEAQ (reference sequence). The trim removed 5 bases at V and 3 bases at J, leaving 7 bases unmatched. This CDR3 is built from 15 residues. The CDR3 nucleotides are TGTGCCAGCAGCGCGACAGGGATCGCCAATCAGCCCCAGCATTTT. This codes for CASSATGIANQPQHF.

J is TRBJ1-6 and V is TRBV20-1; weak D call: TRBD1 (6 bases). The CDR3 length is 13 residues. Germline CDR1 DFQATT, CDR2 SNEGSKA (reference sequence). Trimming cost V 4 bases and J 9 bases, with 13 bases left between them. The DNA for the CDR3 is TGCAGTGCTACACAGGGTTTGAGTTCACCCCTCCACTTT. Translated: CSATQGLSSPLHF.

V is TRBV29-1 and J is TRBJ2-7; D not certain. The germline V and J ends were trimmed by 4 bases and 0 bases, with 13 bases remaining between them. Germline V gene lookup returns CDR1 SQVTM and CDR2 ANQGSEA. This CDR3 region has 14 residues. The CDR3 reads CSVVVGFSSYEQYF. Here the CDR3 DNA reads TGCAGCGTTGTGGTCGGGTTTAGCTCCTACGAGCAGTACTTC.